A single sample gave rise to the 23 T cell receptor beta chains below, sequenced in a study of blood T cell repertoires in COVID-19. Assay: immunoSEQ multiplex PCR; the TCRdb copy retains only in-frame clones and omits some. The table records about 94,000 clones, about 80% of them present only once. The sample comprised peripheral blood. Every receptor here comes from a man aged 55-75 years with acute or convalescent COVID-19.

This clone was observed a single time. CDR3 sequence reads: CASGPTVYGYTF. The CDR3 bases are TGCGCCAGCGGACCGACAGTATATGGCTACACCTTC. V gene TRBV5-1 combines with J gene TRBJ1-2, with TRBD1 as a possible D gene (5 bases). Trimming shortened V by 7 bases and J by 5 bases, and 12 bases separated the two germline ends. CDR3 length equals 12 residues. From germline, CDR1 is SGHRS and CDR2 YFSETQ.

This chain uses TRBV19 with TRBJ2-2; weak D call: TRBD1 (5 bases). CDR1 LNHDA and CDR2 SQIVND come from the germline V gene (reference sequence). This CDR3 spans 15 amino acids. Trimming pared 7 bases from V and 5 bases from J, leaving 17 bases between. CDR3 bases: TGTGCCAGTAATATCGACAGACGATCTACCGGGGAGCTGTTTTTT. Its protein is CASNIDRRSTGELFF.

The gene calls are TRBV18 and TRBJ1-6; D gene unclear. Trimming took off 3 bases at V and 10 bases at J, with 19 bases between the two ends. Germline CDR1 and CDR2: KGHSH and LQKENI. The CDR3 contains 16 residues. The CDR3 coding sequence is TGTGCCAGCTCACCCCGACGAGAGGTAACGGGATCACCCCTCCACTTT. This gives the protein CASSPRREVTGSPLHF.

This clone appeared a single time. The rearrangement joins TRBV6-5 to TRBJ2-2, with TRBD1 identical over 8 bases. With 6 bases clipped from V and 4 bases from J, the junction kept 4 bases outside the gene matches. This CDR3 is built from 14 residues. Germline values: CDR1 MNHEY, CDR2 SVGAGI. The CDR3 protein is CASSVTGGTGELFF. DNA for the CDR3: TGTGCCAGCAGCGTTACAGGGGGCACCGGGGAGCTGTTTTTT.

The chain recombines TRBV6-1 with TRBJ2-5, with 9 bases fitting TRBD2. The V gene end was trimmed by 3 bases and the J gene end by 2 bases; junction bases not matched to a gene: 4. The CDR3 is made up of 15 amino acids. In germline, CDR1 is MNHNS, CDR2 SASEGT. CDR3 bases: TGTGCCAGCAGTGATATTGCGGGGGGGCAAGAGACCCAGTACTTC. The encoded protein is CASSDIAGGQETQYF.

This clone was detected once. Within the sample, other DNA sequences also encode this same CDR3. The chain has TRBV19 and TRBJ1-1; D possibly corresponds to TRBD1 (5 bases). Trimming removed 3 bases at V and 2 bases at J, with 7 bases between. CDR1 and CDR2 (germline): LNHDA, SQIVND (reference sequence). The CDR3 covers 13 residues. This chain's CDR3 is CASSMGGNTEAFF. The CDR3 bases are TGTGCCAGTAGTATGGGGGGTAACACTGAAGCTTTCTTT.

The chain couples TRBV2 to TRBJ1-6; no definite D call. The germline V gene encodes CDR1 SNHLY and CDR2 FYNNEI. V was clipped by 5 bases and J by 7 bases, with 6 bases between them. CDR3 length: 12 amino acids. CDR3 sequence (DNA): TGTGCCAGCAGTATTAGCAATTCACCCCTCCACTTT. It is translated as CASSISNSPLHF.

The CDR3 DNA sequence: TGTGCCAGCAGTTACTTACGGGTCGGGACAGATACGCAGTATTTT. Amino acid sequence: CASSYLRVGTDTQYF. V gene TRBV6-5 combines with J gene TRBJ2-3; D unclear. This CDR3 comprises 15 residues. Per germline, CDR1 MNHEY and CDR2 SVGAGI. V was pared by 1 base and J by 3 bases, with 11 bases between.

The V gene is TRBV20-1, the J gene TRBJ1-5; D is ambiguous. The CDR3 extends over 15 amino acids. In germline, CDR1 is DFQATT, CDR2 SNEGSKA (reference sequence). V was shortened by 3 bases and J by 0 bases, with 12 bases between the two germline ends. The CDR3 DNA reads as TGCAGTGCTAGTCCTGCGGATAGTAGCAATCAGCCCCAGCATTTT. Translated: CSASPADSSNQPQHF.

The DNA of the CDR3 is TGCAGCGCCTCAGTGACTAGCGGGGGGCTCAATGAGCAGTTCTTC. This translates into CSASVTSGGLNEQFF. The gene calls are TRBV29-1 and TRBJ2-1; TRBD2 agrees at 13 bases. Germline V gives CDR1 SQVTM, CDR2 ANQGSEA. The CDR3 totals 15 residues. V was pared by 7 bases and J by 6 bases, with 9 bases of the junction left unmatched.

CDR3: CASSQAGMGTANSPLHF. CDR3 DNA sequence: TGTGCCAGCAGCCAGGCGGGGATGGGGACGGCTAATTCACCCCTCCACTTT. This sequence joins TRBV3-1 (or the pseudogene TRBV3-2) and TRBJ1-6; tentatively, D is TRBD1 (5 bases). V lost 3 bases and J 6 bases, leaving 18 bases between the germline ends. Germline V gives CDR1 LGHDT, CDR2 YNNKEL (reference sequence). This CDR3 has 17 residues.

The rearrangement uses TRBV12-3 or TRBV12-4 and TRBJ2-3, with 8 bases identical to TRBD1. There are 12 residues in the CDR3. With 6 bases clipped from V and 7 bases from J, the junction kept 3 bases outside the gene matches. The CDR3 nucleotides read TGTGCCAGCAGCAGGGACAGGTATACGCAGTATTTT. Protein product: CASSRDRYTQYF.

The rearrangement links TRBV6-2 or TRBV6-3 to TRBJ2-5, with TRBD1 identical over 7 bases. The CDR3 spans 15 residues. CDR1 and CDR2 from the germline V gene are MNHEY and SVGEGT. The V and J ends lost 2 bases and 5 bases, in that order; junction bases with no gene match: 8. CDR3 sequence (DNA): TGTGCCAGCAGTTACCCCCTGACAGGGCGGGAGACCCAGTACTTC. Its protein product is CASSYPLTGRETQYF.

CDR3 bases: TGTGCCACCAGTGATGGTGGGCTCTCCTACGAGCAGTACTTC. As protein: CATSDGGLSYEQYF. This sequence joins TRBV24-1 and TRBJ2-7, with D uncertain. The germline V gene has CDR1 KGHDR and CDR2 SFDVKD. The CDR3 sequence is 14 residues long. V was pared by 3 bases and J by 0 bases, with 8 bases between.

The V and J genes are TRBV19 and TRBJ1-1, with 9 bases aligning to TRBD1. In germline, CDR1 is LNHDA, CDR2 SQIVND (reference sequence). Germline trimming cut 1 base from V and 7 bases from J; bases unmatched to any gene: 7. The length of the CDR3 is 15 residues. The CDR3 loop reads CASSIGDRAISEAFF. The CDR3 bases are TGTGCCAGTAGTATAGGGGACAGGGCCATCAGTGAAGCTTTCTTT.

The gene calls are TRBV5-6 and TRBJ2-2; a possible D gene is TRBD2 (6 bases). V lost 0 bases and J 4 bases, leaving 13 bases between the germline ends. This CDR3 comprises 16 residues. Looked up from germline, CDR1 is SGHDT and CDR2 is YYEEEE. The CDR3 DNA reads as TGTGCCAGCAGCTTGGCAGGGCGGGGATCCACCGGGGAGCTGTTTTTT. It encodes CASSLAGRGSTGELFF.

The chain links TRBV14 to TRBJ2-2; a weak D match, TRBD2 (5 bases). V dropped 4 bases and J dropped 5 bases, with 11 bases sitting between them. The germline V gene has CDR1 SGHDN and CDR2 FVKESK. This CDR3 contains 14 residues. This CDR3 reads CASSRIRETGELFF. The CDR3 DNA follows: TGTGCCAGCAGCCGAATCCGGGAAACCGGGGAGCTGTTTTTT.

This clone was found a few times. The CDR3 DNA is TGTGCCTCCCTCCGGGCTGGGGCCAACGTCCTGACTTTC. It encodes CASLRAGANVLTF. This sequence joins TRBV5-6 and TRBJ2-6; no clear D gene. The germline gives CDR1 SGHDT, CDR2 YYEEEE. V was trimmed by 10 bases and J by 2 bases, leaving 10 bases between them. This CDR3 comprises 13 residues. The variable domain in full, with the rest retrieved from reference TRBV5-6 and TRBJ2-6, is DAGVTQSPTHLIKTRGQQVTLRCSPKSGHDTVSWYQQALGQGPQFIFQYYEEEERQRGNFPDRFSGHQFPNYSSELNVNALLLGDSALYLCASLRAGANVLTFGAGSRLTVL.

V and J are TRBV6-2 or TRBV6-3 and TRBJ2-7; TRBD1 matches at 9 bases. V shed 4 bases, J shed 6 bases, and the junction held 4 bases outside the gene matches. Germline V CDR1 and CDR2: MNHEY, SVGEGT. The CDR3 runs 13 residues. The CDR3 nucleotides are TGTGCCAGCAGTTTGGGACAGGGTTTCGAGCAGTACTTC. Translation gives CASSLGQGFEQYF.

The chain joins TRBV24-1 to TRBJ1-5, with a tentative D call TRBD1 (6 bases). Trimming removed 9 bases from V and 4 bases from J, with 12 bases in between. This CDR3 is built from 13 residues. CDR1 and CDR2 from the germline V gene are KGHDR and SFDVKD. Written as DNA, the CDR3 is TGTGCCACCTCAGGACAGCCTAATCAGCCCCAGCATTTT. Translation: CATSGQPNQPQHF.

In its sample, this clone was seen once. The chain joins TRBV5-1 to TRBJ2-2; 7 bases are a match to TRBD1. The ends lost 4 bases at V and 0 bases at J; junction bases unmatched: 3. Germline lookup yields CDR1 SGHRS and CDR2 YFSETQ. The CDR3 sequence is 15 residues long. The CDR3 DNA follows: TGCGCCAGCAGCGCCGGGACAGCGAACACCGGGGAGCTGTTTTTT. This codes for CASSAGTANTGELFF.

There are a few counts of this clone. The CDR3 sequence: CASSLANRLAGGSPYEQYF. Written as DNA, the CDR3 is TGTGCCAGCAGCTTAGCGAATAGGCTAGCGGGGGGTAGTCCCTACGAGCAGTACTTC. The chain combines TRBV7-8 with TRBJ2-7, with 11 bases lining up with TRBD2. With 0 bases clipped from V and 2 bases from J, the junction kept 12 bases outside the gene matches. The CDR3 spans 19 residues. Per germline, CDR1 SGHVS and CDR2 FQNEAQ.

J is TRBJ1-1 and V is TRBV29-1; 8 bases align to TRBD1. Trimming removed 3 bases from V and 4 bases from J; junction bases left unmatched: 7. The CDR3 sequence is 14 residues long. In germline, CDR1 is SQVTM, CDR2 ANQGSEA. This chain's CDR3 is CSVDGRGLITEAFF. In DNA form, the CDR3 reads TGCAGCGTTGACGGCAGGGGGCTCATCACTGAAGCTTTCTTT.